Included here is one T cell receptor (beta chain) sequence, with context. This sample is drawn from a study of blood T cell repertoires in COVID-19. For the study at large: Sites across the United States, Italy and Spain contributed samples from acute and convalescent COVID-19.

The CDR3 is 14 amino acids. Germline V gene lookup returns CDR1 LNHDA and CDR2 SQIVND (reference sequence). Germline trimming cut 5 bases from V and 2 bases from J; bases unmatched to any gene: 5. Some clones are missing from TCRdb's copy, which holds only in-frame ones; the method was immunoSEQ multiplex PCR. The sample lists about 100,000 clones, about 90% occurring once. V usage is TRBV19 and J usage is TRBJ1-2; TRBD1 matches at 7 bases. The sample taken for sequencing was peripheral blood. This clonotype originated in a man aged 25 to 45 in a cohort sampled during active COVID-19. The CDR3 here is CASSLPTGNYGYTF. CDR3 sequence (DNA): TGTGCCAGTAGTCTCCCGACAGGGAACTATGGCTACACCTTC.